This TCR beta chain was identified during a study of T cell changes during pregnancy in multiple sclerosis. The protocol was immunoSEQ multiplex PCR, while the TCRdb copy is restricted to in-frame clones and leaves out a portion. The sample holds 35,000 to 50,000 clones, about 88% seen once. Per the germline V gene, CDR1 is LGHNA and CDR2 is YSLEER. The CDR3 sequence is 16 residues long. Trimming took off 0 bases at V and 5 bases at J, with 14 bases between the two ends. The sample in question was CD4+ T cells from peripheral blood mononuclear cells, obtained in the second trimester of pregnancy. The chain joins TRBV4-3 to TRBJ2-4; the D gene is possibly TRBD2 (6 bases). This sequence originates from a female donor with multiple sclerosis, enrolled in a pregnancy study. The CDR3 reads CASSQDVRDSQNIQYF. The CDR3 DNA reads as TGCGCCAGCAGCCAAGACGTCAGGGACTCTCAAAACATTCAGTACTTC.